A single sample gave rise to the 10 T cell receptor beta chains below, sequenced in a study of regulatory T cells in long-lasting Graves disease. Time point reported: newly diagnosed GD, antithyroid drugs for less than 3 months. The TCR library was made from RNA extracted from PBMCs. Libraries of TCR beta came from iRepertoire HTBI primers plus Arm-PCR of CDR3 regions. Each CDR3 protein gets one entry after TCRdb re-called the multiplex PCR reads with MiXCR. In the table there are some 500,000 distinct CDR3 sequences, around 16% of which are singletons. The data were also submitted as part of a second study, on T cells in Graves' hyperthyroidism and ophthalmopathy.

This material consisted of peripheral blood mononuclear cells (PBMCs), taken at new diagnosis, from a patient treated with antithyroid drugs. The receptors come from a woman aged 35-60 years with Graves disease.

This clonotype showed up many times. This rearrangement joins TRBV2 to TRBJ1-1; D is undetermined. Germline-derived CDR1 and CDR2 are SNHLY and FYNNEI. V shed 0 bases and J shed 4 bases, with 6 bases lying between them. The CDR3 spans 13 residues. DNA of the CDR3: TGTGCCAGCAGTGAAGCGTTGGCCACTGAAGCTTTCTTT. It codes for CASSEALATEAFF.

This clonotype was seen repeatedly, ten times or more. The chain uses TRBV28 and TRBJ2-5; the D is unclear. CDR1 is MDHEN and CDR2 is SYDVKM in the germline V gene. CDR3 length equals 12 residues. The V end lost 3 bases, the J end lost 7 bases, and 9 bases lay between the germline ends. The CDR3 here is CASSLTLLTQYF. The CDR3 bases are TGTGCCAGCAGTTTGACCCTGTTGACCCAGTACTTC.

The chain employs TRBV2 and TRBJ1-5; D is undetermined. CDR1 is SNHLY, CDR2 FYNNEI, per germline. Trimming took 6 bases from V and 6 from J, leaving 9 bases between them. This CDR3 is built from 12 residues. The CDR3 coding sequence is TGTGCCAGCAGGGCCTTAACTCAGCCCCAGCATTTT. Translating gives CASRALTQPQHF.

This clonotype appeared many times. The J gene is TRBJ2-7, the V gene TRBV3-1, with D perhaps matching TRBD2 (6 bases). V gave up 3 bases and J gave up 1 base, with 13 bases separating them. The germline V gene has CDR1 LGHDT and CDR2 YNNKEL (reference sequence). The CDR3 runs 15 residues. This chain's CDR3 is CASSQFGGRSYEQYF. CDR3 coding DNA: TGTGCCAGCAGCCAGTTTGGGGGGAGATCCTACGAGCAGTACTTC.

This clonotype showed up many times. This chain uses TRBV6-1 with TRBJ1-1, with D maybe TRBD1 (6 bases). There are 15 residues in the CDR3. Trimming removed 3 bases from V and 0 bases from J, with 11 bases in between. CDR1 MNHNS and CDR2 SASEGT come from the germline V gene. In DNA form, the CDR3 reads TGTGCCAGCAGTGAGGCGGACAGTTTGAACACTGAAGCTTTCTTT. This translates into CASSEADSLNTEAFF.

This chain uses TRBV12-3 or TRBV12-4 with TRBJ1-1; perhaps TRBD1 as D (5 bases). V was trimmed by 0 bases and J by 6 bases, leaving 14 bases between them. There are 15 residues in the CDR3. The CDR3 region has the DNA TGTGCCAGCAGTTTAGCGCGGGGGGGGATGGCTGAAGCTTTCTTT. Translating it yields CASSLARGGMAEAFF.

Notes on this clonotype: Being one base from a much bigger clone, this may be a read error. Without the conserved terminal phenylalanine or tryptophan, this CDR3 likely stems from a read error. The rearrangement uses TRBV2 and TRBJ2-1; D might be TRBD1 or TRBD2, each matching 5 bases. The CDR3 consists of 14 residues. CDR1 and CDR2 (germline): SNHLY, FYNNEI. V lost 7 bases, J lost 9 bases, and 19 bases lay in between. CDR3 loop: CASKILRGPGEQFL. DNA for the CDR3: TGTGCCAGCAAGATTCTGAGGGGTCCGGGTGAGCAGTTCCTC.

This chain connects TRBV7-9 to TRBJ2-1; no clear D. Per the germline V gene, CDR1 is SEHNR and CDR2 is FQNEAQ (reference sequence). Trimming cost V 0 bases and J 10 bases, with 19 bases left between them. There are 16 residues in the CDR3. The CDR3 DNA reads TGTGCCAGCAGCTTAGCAGTTGTGAGAGGCGTTAGGGAGCAGTTCTTC. Translation gives CASSLAVVRGVREQFF.

This clonotype was found a few times. The V gene is TRBV15, the J gene TRBJ1-2; D is unresolved. V lost 0 bases and J 5 bases, leaving 13 bases between the germline ends. CDR3 length equals 15 residues. CDR1 is LNHNV and CDR2 is YYDKDF in the germline V gene (reference sequence). CDR3 amino acids: CATSREGRVHYGYTF. The CDR3 DNA reads as TGTGCCACCAGCAGAGAGGGAAGGGTGCATTATGGCTACACCTTC. Drawing the rest from reference TRBV15 and TRBJ1-2, the complete variable domain is DAMVIQNPRYQVTQFGKPVTLSCSQTLNHNVMYWYQQKSSQAPKLLFHYYDKDFNNEADTPDNFQSRRPNTSFCFLDIRSPGLGDTAMYLCATSREGRVHYGYTFGSGTRLTVV.

The sample holds many counts of this clonotype. The gene calls are TRBV5-5 and TRBJ1-1, with D uncertain. Trimming took off 5 bases at V and 1 base at J, with 15 bases between the two ends. Germline V gives CDR1 SGHKS, CDR2 YYEKEE (reference sequence). This CDR3 has 15 residues. CDR3 residues: CASSAGDGTNTEAFF. The CDR3 nucleotides read TGTGCCAGCAGTGCTGGTGATGGAACGAACACTGAAGCTTTCTTT.